This T cell receptor (beta chain) was sequenced for a study of Graves' ophthalmopathy and Graves' hyperthyroidism. This clonotype was counted a few times. RNA transcripts were the template, and TCR beta CDR3 regions were amplified from them. Following a first-round RT-PCR that used HTBI primers, a second-round multiplex PCR was carried out. TCRdb re-called the multiplex PCR reads with MiXCR, one entry per CDR3 protein. Of 500,000 to 800,000 distinct CDR3 sequences in the sample, approximately 39% were seen once. The trim removed 1 base at V and 0 bases at J, leaving 12 bases unmatched. Germline V gene lookup returns CDR1 SGHRS and CDR2 YFSETQ. The CDR3 is 18 residues long.

Sequencing was carried out using peripheral blood. This rearrangement joins TRBV5-1 to TRBJ1-1; 7 bases are shared with TRBD1. The receptor's source is an adult man with Graves' ophthalmopathy. CDR3 sequence: CASSLMIPGQVMNTEAFF. The CDR3 DNA is TGCGCCAGCAGCTTGATGATCCCTGGACAGGTCATGAACACTGAAGCTTTCTTT.